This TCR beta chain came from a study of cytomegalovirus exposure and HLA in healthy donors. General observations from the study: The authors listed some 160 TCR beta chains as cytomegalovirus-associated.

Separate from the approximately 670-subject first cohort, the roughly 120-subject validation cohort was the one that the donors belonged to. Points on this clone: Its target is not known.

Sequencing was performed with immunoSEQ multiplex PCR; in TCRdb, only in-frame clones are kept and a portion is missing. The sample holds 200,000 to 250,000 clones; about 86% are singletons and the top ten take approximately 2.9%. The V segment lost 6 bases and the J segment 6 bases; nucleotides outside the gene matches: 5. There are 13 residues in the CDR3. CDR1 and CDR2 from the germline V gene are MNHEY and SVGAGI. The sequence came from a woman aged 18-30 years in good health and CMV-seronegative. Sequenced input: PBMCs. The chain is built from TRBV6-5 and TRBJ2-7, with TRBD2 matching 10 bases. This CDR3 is CASSPSGSGEQYF. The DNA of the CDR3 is TGTGCCAGCAGCCCTAGCGGGAGCGGCGAGCAGTACTTC.